This T cell receptor (beta chain) is from a study of cytomegalovirus exposure and HLA in healthy donors. The PCR made use of 60 Vbeta and 13 Jbeta primers. Some clones are missing from TCRdb's copy, which holds only in-frame ones; the method was immunoSEQ multiplex PCR. The sample lists 100,000 to 150,000 clones, approximately 78% occurring once. Comments on this clone: What it binds is not known.

Broader study findings: TCR beta sequences reportedly predicted most subjects' HLA-A and HLA-B alleles accurately. Several of the most significant clusters appeared linked to common viral pathogens, based on a later analysis.

The sequencing input was PBMCs. The sequence was collected from a woman aged 40-49 years in good health and CMV-seronegative.

CDR3 sequence reads: CASSQGSLWEQYF. CDR3 bases: TGCGCCAGCAGCCAAGGCAGTTTGTGGGAGCAGTACTTC. The rearrangement links TRBV4-1 to TRBJ2-7, with D unresolved. Germline V CDR1 and CDR2: MGHRA, YSYEKL. Trimming cost V 1 base and J 7 bases, with 11 bases left between them. CDR3 length: 13 residues.